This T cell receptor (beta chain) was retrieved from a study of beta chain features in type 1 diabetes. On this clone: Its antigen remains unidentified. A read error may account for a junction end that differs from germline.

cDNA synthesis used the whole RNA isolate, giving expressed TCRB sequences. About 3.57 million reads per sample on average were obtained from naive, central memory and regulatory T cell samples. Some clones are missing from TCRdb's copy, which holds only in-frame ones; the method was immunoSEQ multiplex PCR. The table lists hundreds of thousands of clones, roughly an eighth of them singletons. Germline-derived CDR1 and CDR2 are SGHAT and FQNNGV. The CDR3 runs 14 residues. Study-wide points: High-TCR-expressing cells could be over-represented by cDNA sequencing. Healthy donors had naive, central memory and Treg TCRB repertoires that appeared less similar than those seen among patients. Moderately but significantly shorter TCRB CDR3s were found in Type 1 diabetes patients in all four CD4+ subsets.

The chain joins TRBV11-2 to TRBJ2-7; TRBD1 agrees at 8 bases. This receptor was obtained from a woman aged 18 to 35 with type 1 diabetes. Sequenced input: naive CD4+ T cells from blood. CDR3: CASSLGTGSSEQYF. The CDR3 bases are TGTGCCAGCAGCTTAGGGACAGGGTCCTCCGAGCAGTACTTC.